This T cell receptor (beta chain) was identified in a study of cytomegalovirus exposure and HLA in healthy donors. Findings and limits, study-wide: Associated with cytomegalovirus, according to the listing, were 150 to 200 TCR beta chains. Judged likely to be a sequencing artifact was a cluster of highly shared sequence variants.

The table lists this clone with a few counts. Its specificity is not known. 13 Jbeta primers and 60 Vbeta primers were used for the PCR. The table came from immunoSEQ multiplex PCR; TCRdb's copy has only in-frame clones and leaves some out. The repertoire holds about 94,000 clones, with roughly three quarters as singletons. With 7 bases removed from V and 1 base from J, the gap between germline ends came to 10 bases. In germline, CDR1 is SNHLY, CDR2 FYNNEI. The CDR3 length is 13 residues. The TCR originated in a woman between 35 and 50 years old in good health and CMV-seronegative. The gene calls are TRBV2 and TRBJ1-1; D gene uncertain. What was sequenced was PBMCs. CDR3 DNA sequence: TGTGCCAGCAAAAAGGGAGGGAACACTGAAGCTTTCTTT. As protein: CASKKGGNTEAFF.